This entry concerns a single T cell receptor beta chain. One end of the junction does not line up with germline, which may come from a read error. The data were taken from a study of blood T cell repertoires in COVID-19. Study at large: Donors in the United States, Italy and Spain gave samples during acute or convalescent COVID-19.

Method: immunoSEQ multiplex PCR; TCRdb's copy keeps in-frame clones and lacks some. The sample shows around 100,000 clones, 85% to 90% of them seen only once. Germline V gives CDR1 SGHTA, CDR2 FQGNSA. This CDR3 contains 13 residues. The sample was peripheral blood. The TCR comes from a human donor in a cohort sampled during active COVID-19. The chain uses TRBV7-2 and TRBJ2-7; unclear D gene. Here the CDR3 reads CASSLTYPTERYF. In DNA form, the CDR3 reads TGTGCCAGCAGCTTAACGTACCCTACCGAGCGGTACTTC.